This TCR beta chain was found in a study of cytomegalovirus exposure and HLA in healthy donors. The PCR employed 60 Vbeta primers together with 13 Jbeta primers. Sequencing was performed with immunoSEQ multiplex PCR; in TCRdb, only in-frame clones are kept and a portion is missing. The table has roughly 120,000 clones, around three quarters seen once. CDR1 and CDR2 from the germline V gene are LNHDA and SQIVND (reference sequence). The CDR3 extends over 14 amino acids. V shed 9 bases, J shed 6 bases, and the junction held 12 bases outside the gene matches. This sequence was found in a man aged 25-45 years in good health and CMV-seronegative. Specimen: PBMCs. This chain joins TRBV19 and TRBJ1-2, with 8 bases fitting TRBD1. The CDR3 reads CASRDRMTGNGYTF. CDR3 bases: TGTGCCAGCCGGGACAGGATGACAGGGAATGGCTACACCTTC.